These 9 T cell receptor beta chains share one sample of origin, sequenced in a study of beta chain features in type 1 diabetes. Overall study results and limits: Researchers report that Type 1 diabetes patients had moderately but significantly shorter TCRB CDR3s across all four CD4+ subsets.

These receptors have no known antigen. Expressed TCRB transcripts were sequenced because the isolated RNA had all been reverse transcribed beforehand. Clones were sequenced by immunoSEQ multiplex PCR, and TCRdb holds only the in-frame ones, with some missing. The table has 330,000 or so clones, over 10% seen once. The material sequenced was naive CD4+ T cells from blood. The source is a woman younger than 35 with type 1 diabetes.

This clone was counted a few times. The chain uses TRBV19 and TRBJ2-1; the match to TRBD2 covers 7 bases. This CDR3 has 15 residues. The V segment lost 3 bases and the J segment 5 bases; nucleotides outside the gene matches: 7. Germline V gene data show CDR1 as LNHDA and CDR2 as SQIVND (reference sequence). The CDR3 DNA reads as TGTGCCAGTAGTATCCTGGCTAGCGGCGACAATGAGCAGTTCTTC. Amino acid sequence: CASSILASGDNEQFF.

This chain connects TRBV5-1 to TRBJ1-1, with TRBD1 matching over 8 bases. Germline V lookup: CDR1 SGHRS, CDR2 YFSETQ. The CDR3 spans 15 residues. Trimming took 3 bases from V and 2 from J; bases not matched to a gene: 6. CDR3 sequence: CASSSAGTGNTEAFF. As DNA, the CDR3 is TGCGCCAGCAGCTCTGCAGGGACAGGCAACACTGAAGCTTTCTTT. Full variable domain (outside the CDR3, taken from reference TRBV5-1 and TRBJ1-1): KAGVTQTPRYLIKTRGQQVTLSCSPISGHRSVSWYQQTPGQGLQFLFEYFSETQRNKGNFPGRFSGRQFSNSRSEMNVSTLELGDSALYLCASSSAGTGNTEAFFGQGTRLTVV.

This clone appeared once. V usage is TRBV7-9 and J usage is TRBJ1-1, with 9 bases identical to TRBD1. The CDR3 runs 17 residues. The V segment lost 2 bases and the J segment 2 bases; nucleotides outside the gene matches: 9. CDR1 and CDR2 (germline): SEHNR, FQNEAQ (reference sequence). Written as DNA, the CDR3 is TGTGCCAGCAGCTTACGATCGCCGGGACAGGGTAACACTGAAGCTTTCTTT. Translated: CASSLRSPGQGNTEAFF.

This sequence joins TRBV9 and TRBJ1-2, with TRBD1 matching over 8 bases. In germline, CDR1 is SGDLS, CDR2 YYNGEE. The V and J ends lost 4 bases and 8 bases, in that order; junction bases with no gene match: 10. The CDR3 is made up of 14 amino acids. In nucleotides, the CDR3 is TGTGCCAGCAGCAAGGGACAGGCAGAGAGGGGCTACACCTTC. It translates to CASSKGQAERGYTF.

This clone was observed a few times. The chain couples TRBV27 to TRBJ1-5, with a weak D call TRBD1 (6 bases). Germline assignment: CDR1 MNHEY and CDR2 SMNVEV (reference sequence). The CDR3 spans 12 residues. Trimming left V 6 bases short and J 9 bases short, with 12 bases between. The DNA for the CDR3 is TGTGCCAGCAGCGGGGGGCTCGGGCCCCAGCATTTT. This gives the protein CASSGGLGPQHF.

There are a few counts of this clone. CDR3 amino acids: CASSVGATNEKLFF. In nucleotides, the CDR3 is TGTGCCAGCAGCGTTGGAGCAACTAATGAAAAACTGTTTTTT. The chain links TRBV9 to TRBJ1-4, with D unresolved. This CDR3 is built from 14 residues. Germline values: CDR1 SGDLS, CDR2 YYNGEE. V dropped 2 bases and J dropped 0 bases, with 5 bases sitting between them.

This clone was counted a few times. The V gene is TRBV7-2, the J gene TRBJ2-7; 13 nucleotides match TRBD2. V shed 5 bases and J 6 bases; nucleotides not matched to a gene: 13. This CDR3 spans 17 amino acids. The germline gives CDR1 SGHTA, CDR2 FQGNSA. The CDR3 sequence is CASSPSGLAGARGEQYF. The CDR3 DNA follows: TGTGCCAGCAGCCCCTCCGGACTAGCGGGGGCGAGAGGCGAGCAGTACTTC.

This clone has a handful of counts. The rearrangement links TRBV2 to TRBJ2-1; D possibly corresponds to TRBD1 (5 bases). The CDR3 has 15 residues. V gave up 1 base and J gave up 0 bases, with 7 bases separating them. Looked up from germline, CDR1 is SNHLY and CDR2 is FYNNEI. CDR3 loop: CASSEGQGSYNEQFF. The CDR3 nucleotides are TGTGCCAGCAGTGAAGGGCAGGGCTCCTACAATGAGCAGTTCTTC.

The rearrangement links TRBV9 to TRBJ1-2, with D possibly TRBD1 on 6 matching bases. CDR1 and CDR2 (germline): SGDLS, YYNGEE. This CDR3 contains 15 residues. Trimming pared 0 bases from V and 0 bases from J, leaving 9 bases between. DNA of the CDR3: TGTGCCAGCAGCGTAGGACAGGAACCTAACTATGGCTACACCTTC. Translated: CASSVGQEPNYGYTF.